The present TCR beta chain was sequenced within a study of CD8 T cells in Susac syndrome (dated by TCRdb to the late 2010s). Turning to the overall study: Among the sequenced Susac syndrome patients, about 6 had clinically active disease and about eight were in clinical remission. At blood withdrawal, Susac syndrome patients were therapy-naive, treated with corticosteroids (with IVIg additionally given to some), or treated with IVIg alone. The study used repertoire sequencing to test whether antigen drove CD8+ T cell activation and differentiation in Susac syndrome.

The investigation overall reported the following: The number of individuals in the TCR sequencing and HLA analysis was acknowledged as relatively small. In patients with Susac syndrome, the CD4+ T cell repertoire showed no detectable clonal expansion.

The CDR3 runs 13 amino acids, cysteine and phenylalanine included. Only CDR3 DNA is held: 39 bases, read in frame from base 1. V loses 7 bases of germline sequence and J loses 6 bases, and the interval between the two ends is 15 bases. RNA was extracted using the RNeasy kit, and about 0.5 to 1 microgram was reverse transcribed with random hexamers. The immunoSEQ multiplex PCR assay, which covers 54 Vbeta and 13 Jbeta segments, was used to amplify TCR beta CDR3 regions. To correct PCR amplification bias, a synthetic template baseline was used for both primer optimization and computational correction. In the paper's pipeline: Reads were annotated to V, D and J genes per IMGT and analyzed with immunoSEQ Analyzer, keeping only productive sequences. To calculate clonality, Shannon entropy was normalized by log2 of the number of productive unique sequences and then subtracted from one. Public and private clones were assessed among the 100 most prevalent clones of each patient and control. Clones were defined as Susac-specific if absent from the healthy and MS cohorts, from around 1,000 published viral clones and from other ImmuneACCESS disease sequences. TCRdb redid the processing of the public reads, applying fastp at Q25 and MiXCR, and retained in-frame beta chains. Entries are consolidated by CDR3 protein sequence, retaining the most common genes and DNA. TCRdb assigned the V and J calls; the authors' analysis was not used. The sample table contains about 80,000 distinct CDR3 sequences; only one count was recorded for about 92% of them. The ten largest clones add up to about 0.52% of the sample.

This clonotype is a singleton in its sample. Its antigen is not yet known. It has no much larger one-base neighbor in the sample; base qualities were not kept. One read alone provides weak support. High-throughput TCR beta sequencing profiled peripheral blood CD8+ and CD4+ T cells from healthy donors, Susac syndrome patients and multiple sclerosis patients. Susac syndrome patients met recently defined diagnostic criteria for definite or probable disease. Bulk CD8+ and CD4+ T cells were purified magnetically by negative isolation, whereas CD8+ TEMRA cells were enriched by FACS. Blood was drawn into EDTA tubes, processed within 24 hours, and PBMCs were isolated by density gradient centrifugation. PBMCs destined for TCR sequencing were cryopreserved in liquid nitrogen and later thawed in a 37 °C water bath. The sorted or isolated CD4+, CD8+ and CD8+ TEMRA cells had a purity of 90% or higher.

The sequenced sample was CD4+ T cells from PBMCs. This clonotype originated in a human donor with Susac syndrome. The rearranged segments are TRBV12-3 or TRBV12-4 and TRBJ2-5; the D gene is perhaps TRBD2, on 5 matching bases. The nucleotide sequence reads TGTGCCAGCACCATCGGAGGTGGGAAGACCCAGTACTTC. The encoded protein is CASTIGGGKTQYF.